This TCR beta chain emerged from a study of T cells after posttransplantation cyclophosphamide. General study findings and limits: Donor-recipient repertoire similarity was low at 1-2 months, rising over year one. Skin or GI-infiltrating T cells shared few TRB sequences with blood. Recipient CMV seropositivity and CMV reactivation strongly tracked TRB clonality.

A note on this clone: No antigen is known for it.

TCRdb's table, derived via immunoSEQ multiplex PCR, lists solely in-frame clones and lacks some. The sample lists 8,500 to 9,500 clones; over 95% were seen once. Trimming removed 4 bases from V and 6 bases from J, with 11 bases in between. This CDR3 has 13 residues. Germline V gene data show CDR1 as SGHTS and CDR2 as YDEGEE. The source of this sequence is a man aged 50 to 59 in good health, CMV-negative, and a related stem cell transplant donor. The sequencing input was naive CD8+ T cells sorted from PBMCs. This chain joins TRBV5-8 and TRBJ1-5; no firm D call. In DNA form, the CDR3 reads TGTGCCAGCAGCCGGGAAAGAGGTCAGCCCCAGCATTTT. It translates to CASSRERGQPQHF.